One TCR beta chain is described in this entry. Per the authors' pipeline: Reference gene primers were amplified, and this amplification served to estimate nucleated cell counts. TCRdb keeps only in-frame clones here, not all; method: immunoSEQ multiplex PCR. The DNA gave D and trimming, while V, J and clone size come from that table. The sample includes 90,000 or so clones, roughly 82% of them seen just once. The sample belongs to a study of blood T cell repertoires in COVID-19. Study-wide background: The samples span acute and convalescent COVID-19 from the United States, Italy and Spain. T cells, B-cell-depleted T cells, or PBMCs supplied cDNA or gDNA.

The source is a middle-aged man with active COVID-19. The sequenced sample consisted of peripheral blood.

The CDR3 sequence is CASMPETDTQYF. The CDR3 DNA is TGTGCCAGCATGCCGGAGACAGATACGCAGTATTTT. This chain links TRBV2 with TRBJ2-3, with D unresolved. CDR3 size: 12 residues. Germline lookup yields CDR1 SNHLY and CDR2 FYNNEI. The V and J ends lost 7 bases and 3 bases respectively, with 8 bases between them.